This is a list of T cell receptor beta chains from one sample in a study of CD8 T cells in Susac syndrome. TCRdb re-called the immunoSEQ multiplex PCR reads through MiXCR, storing one row per CDR3 protein. The sample holds approximately 150,000 distinct CDR3 sequences, around 94% seen once. Sequencing used CD4+ T cells from PBMCs. These receptors originate from a human donor with multiple sclerosis. CDR3s include the opening cysteine and the closing phenylalanine or tryptophan. A D gene is named only where the DNA matches it firmly. The size of a clone is reported for some rows only, either as once, few or many, or as a class for expanded clones.

TRBV20-1,-,TRBJ1-1,-,TGCAGTGCTAGAGCTATCTTGGAGTGGACGAGGGCTGAAGCTTTCTTT,CSARAILEWTRAEAFF
TRBV5-1,TRBD2,TRBJ2-3,-,TGCGCCAGCAGCTTGGAGGGTAGCGGGGGCACAGATACGCAGTATTTT,CASSLEGSGGTDTQYF
TRBV7-9,TRBD1,TRBJ1-1,-,TGTGCCAGCAGCTTTAGCAGGGGGACGAACACTGAAGCTTTCTTT,CASSFSRGTNTEAFF
TRBV20-1,-,TRBJ2-5,-,TGCAGTGCTAGTCCGGGGGAAGAGACCCAGTACTTC,CSASPGEETQYF
TRBV2,-,TRBJ2-7,-,TGTGCCAGCGACACCGGGAGCATACTCGAGCAGTACTTC,CASDTGSILEQYF
TRBV20-1,-,TRBJ1-2,-,TGCAGTGCTAGAGATCGGGTGGGTGGCGATGGCTACACCTTC,CSARDRVGGDGYTF
TRBV21-1,-,TRBJ2-7,-,TGTGCCAGCAGTATCCGGGACAGGGGATCCTACGAGCAGTACTTC,CASSIRDRGSYEQYF
TRBV11-1,TRBD2,TRBJ2-2,-,TGTGCCAGCAGCTTACGGAGCGGGAGGTCTGGCGGGGAGCTGTTTTTT,CASSLRSGRSGGELFF
TRBV7-9,-,TRBJ1-5,-,TGTGCCAGCAGCTTAGATGCCGGGCCCCAGCATTTT,CASSLDAGPQHF
TRBV20-1,-,TRBJ1-3,-,TGCAGTGCCAAGCAGGGACCGAACCCTTCTGGAAACACCATATATTTT,CSAKQGPNPSGNTIYF
TRBV6-5,-,TRBJ2-5,-,TGTGCCAGCGGCACCCCCGGACAAACTCAAGAGACCCAGTACTTC,CASGTPGQTQETQYF
TRBV4-2,TRBD2,TRBJ2-3,-,TGTGCCAGCAGCCAGGGGACTAGCGAAAGCACAGATACGCAGTATTTT,CASSQGTSESTDTQYF
TRBV7-2,-,TRBJ2-1,-,TGTGCCAGCAGCTCGGCCCGGGGAAGTGTCAGTGAGCAGTTCTTC,CASSSARGSVSEQFF
TRBV28,-,TRBJ1-5,-,TGTGCCAGCAGACAGGGTTTTCGGCCCCAGCATTTT,CASRQGFRPQHF
TRBV20-1,TRBD2,TRBJ2-3,-,TGCAGTGCTACAAGCGGGAGGGCCATTTATACGCAGTATTTT,CSATSGRAIYTQYF
TRBV4-3,-,TRBJ2-5,-,TGCGCCAGCAGCCAAGACGGCCCGCTAGGGCGTACGGCCCAGTACTTC,CASSQDGPLGRTAQYF
TRBV18,TRBD1,TRBJ1-5,-,TGTGCCAGCTCACCGAGAGCGGGACAGGGGAATAATCAGCCCCAGCATTTT,CASSPRAGQGNNQPQHF
TRBV6-5,-,TRBJ2-6,once,TGTGCCAGCAGTTACTCCCAGGAACCTTCCTCTGGGGCCAACGTCCTGACTTTC,CASSYSQEPSSGANVLTF
TRBV20-1,-,TRBJ2-5,-,TGCAGTGGCGGGTACCAAGAGACCCAGTACTTC,CSGGYQETQYF
TRBV27,TRBD2,TRBJ2-1,-,TGTGCCAGCAGTTTGGGGGGCAGCGGGAGACGGCATGAGCAGTTCTTC,CASSLGGSGRRHEQFF
TRBV20-1,-,TRBJ1-1,few,TGCAGTGCTAGAGCCCCGAACACTGAAGCTTTCTTT,CSARAPNTEAFF
TRBV6-2/TRBV6-3,-,TRBJ2-5,-,TGTGCCAGCAGTTACTCTGTCCAGGACCAAGAGACCCAGTACTTC,CASSYSVQDQETQYF
TRBV4-1,-,TRBJ1-1,-,TGCGCCAGCAGCCAAGGGTTGGGTAAGGAAGCTTTCTTT,CASSQGLGKEAFF
TRBV5-1,-,TRBJ2-3,few,TGTGCCAGCTCACCAGGCACAGATACGCAGTATTTT,CASSPGTDTQYF
TRBV5-1,-,TRBJ2-5,-,TGCGCCAGCAGCTTGGGCGCTCGTAGGACGGGAGTGGAGACCCAGTACTTC,CASSLGARRTGVETQYF
TRBV12-3/TRBV12-4,-,TRBJ2-2,-,TGTGCCAGCAGTTTGAAGGGGTACGGGGAGCTGTTTTTT,CASSLKGYGELFF
TRBV7-2,-,TRBJ2-2,-,TGTGCCAGCAGCTTCGGATTGGGAGGCACCGGGGAGCTGTTTTTT,CASSFGLGGTGELFF
TRBV28,-,TRBJ2-7,-,TGTGCCAGCAAGGGGACCTACGAGCAGTACTTC,CASKGTYEQYF
TRBV6-2/TRBV6-3,-,TRBJ2-7,-,TGTGCCAGCAGCCGTTCGGGGATAGGTGAGCAGTACTTC,CASSRSGIGEQYF